This TCR beta chain was identified during a study of T cell responses to AZD1222 COVID-19 vaccine. Study-wide results and limits: Most donors were white British, females outnumbered males, and clonal diversity was possibly underestimated. Among AZD1222 vaccinees, only six were seropositive at baseline. In the spike-specific TCR repertoire, nearly half reportedly target unmutated variant regions.

As regards this clone: The antigen is unknown.

The assay was immunoSEQ multiplex PCR, and TCRdb's table has in-frame clones only and misses some. The table lists approximately 98,000 clones, approximately 89% of them singletons. The source of this sequence is an adult in good health. This specimen consisted of peripheral blood, obtained on day 0 of MenACWY control vaccination.

CDR3 bases: TGTGCCAGCAGTGAGGCTAGCGGGGGCGTCCGAGATACGCAGTATTTT. This encodes CASSEASGGVRDTQYF. The rearrangement links TRBV6-1 to TRBJ2-3; 10 bases match TRBD2. The CDR3 covers 16 residues. Trimming cost V 3 bases and J 5 bases; bases outside gene matches: 8. The V gene's germline CDR1 is MNHNS and CDR2 SASEGT.